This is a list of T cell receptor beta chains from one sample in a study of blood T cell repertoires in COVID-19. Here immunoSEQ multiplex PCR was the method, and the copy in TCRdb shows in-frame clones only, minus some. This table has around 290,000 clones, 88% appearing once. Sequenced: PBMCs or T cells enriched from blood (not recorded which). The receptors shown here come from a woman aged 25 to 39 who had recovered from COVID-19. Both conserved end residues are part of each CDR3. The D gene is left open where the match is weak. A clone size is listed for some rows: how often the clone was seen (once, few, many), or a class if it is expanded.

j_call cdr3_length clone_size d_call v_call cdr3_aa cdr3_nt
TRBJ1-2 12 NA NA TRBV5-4 CASSFEGGGYTF TGTGCCAGCAGCTTCGAGGGTGGCGGCTACACCTTC
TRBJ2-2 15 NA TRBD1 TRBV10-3 CAISVLTGATGELFF TGTGCCATCAGTGTTCTTACAGGGGCTACCGGGGAGCTGTTTTTT
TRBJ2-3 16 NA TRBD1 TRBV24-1 CATSDEQGWGTDTQYF TGTGCCACCAGTGATGAACAGGGGTGGGGCACAGATACGCAGTATTTT
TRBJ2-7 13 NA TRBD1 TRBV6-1 CASSDRGSYEQYF TGTGCCAGCAGTGACAGGGGGTCCTACGAGCAGTACTTC
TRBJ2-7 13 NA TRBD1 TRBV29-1 CSVSTGALYEQYF TGCAGCGTCTCGACAGGGGCCCTCTACGAGCAGTACTTC
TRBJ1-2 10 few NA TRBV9 CASSGVFYTF TGTGCCAGCAGCGGCGTTTTTTACACCTTC
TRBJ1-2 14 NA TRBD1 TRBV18 CASSPRQGYDGYTF TGTGCCAGCTCACCGAGACAGGGATATGATGGCTACACCTTC
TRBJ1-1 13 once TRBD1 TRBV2 CASSAQGGPEAFF TGTGCCAGCAGTGCTCAGGGGGGACCTGAAGCTTTCTTT
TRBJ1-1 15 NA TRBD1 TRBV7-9 CASSLEGASGTEAFF TGTGCCAGCAGCTTAGAGGGGGCAAGTGGGACTGAAGCTTTCTTT
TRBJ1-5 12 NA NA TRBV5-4 CASSLQSQPQHF TGTGCCAGCAGCTTGCAGTCCCAGCCCCAGCATTTT
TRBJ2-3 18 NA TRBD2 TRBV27 CASSLFIREGGKTDTQYF TGTGCCAGCAGTTTATTTATCAGGGAGGGCGGGAAGACAGATACGCAGTATTTT
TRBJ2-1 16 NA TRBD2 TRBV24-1 CATSDLTSGRDNEQFF TGTGCCACCAGTGACCTGACTAGCGGGAGGGACAATGAGCAGTTCTTC
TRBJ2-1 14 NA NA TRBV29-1 CSVVSRGRADEQFF TGCAGCGTTGTATCGCGAGGGAGAGCAGATGAGCAGTTCTTC
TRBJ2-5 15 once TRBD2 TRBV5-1 CASSQLAGDQETQYF TGCGCCAGCAGCCAGCTAGCGGGGGACCAAGAGACCCAGTACTTC
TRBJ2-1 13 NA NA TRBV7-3 CASSPEQGDEQFF TGTGCCAGCAGCCCCGAACAGGGCGATGAGCAGTTCTTC
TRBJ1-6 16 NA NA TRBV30 CAWGTAARGYNSPLHF TGTGCCTGGGGGACCGCGGCCCGGGGTTATAATTCACCCCTCCACTTT
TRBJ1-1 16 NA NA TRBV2 CASNGSPVPRSTEAFF TGTGCCAGCAACGGCAGCCCGGTCCCGAGGAGTACTGAAGCTTTCTTT
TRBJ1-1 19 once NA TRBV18 CASSPVVNRPGSMNTEAFF TGTGCCAGCTCACCGGTTGTCAATCGGCCAGGGTCTATGAACACTGAAGCTTTCTTT